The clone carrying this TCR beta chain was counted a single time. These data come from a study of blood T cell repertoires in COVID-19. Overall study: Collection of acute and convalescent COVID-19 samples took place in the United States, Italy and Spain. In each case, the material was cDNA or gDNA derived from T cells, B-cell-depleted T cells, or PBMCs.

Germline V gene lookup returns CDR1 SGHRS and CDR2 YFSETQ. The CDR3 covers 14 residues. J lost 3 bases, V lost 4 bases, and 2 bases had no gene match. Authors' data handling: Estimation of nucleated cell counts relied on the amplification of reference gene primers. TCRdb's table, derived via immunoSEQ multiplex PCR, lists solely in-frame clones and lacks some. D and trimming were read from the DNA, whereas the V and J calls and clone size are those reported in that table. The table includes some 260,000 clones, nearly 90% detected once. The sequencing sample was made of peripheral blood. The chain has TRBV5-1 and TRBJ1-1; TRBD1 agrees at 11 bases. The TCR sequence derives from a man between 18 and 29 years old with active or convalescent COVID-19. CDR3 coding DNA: TGCGCCAGCAGCAAGGGACAGGGGGACACTGAAGCTTTCTTT. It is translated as CASSKGQGDTEAFF.